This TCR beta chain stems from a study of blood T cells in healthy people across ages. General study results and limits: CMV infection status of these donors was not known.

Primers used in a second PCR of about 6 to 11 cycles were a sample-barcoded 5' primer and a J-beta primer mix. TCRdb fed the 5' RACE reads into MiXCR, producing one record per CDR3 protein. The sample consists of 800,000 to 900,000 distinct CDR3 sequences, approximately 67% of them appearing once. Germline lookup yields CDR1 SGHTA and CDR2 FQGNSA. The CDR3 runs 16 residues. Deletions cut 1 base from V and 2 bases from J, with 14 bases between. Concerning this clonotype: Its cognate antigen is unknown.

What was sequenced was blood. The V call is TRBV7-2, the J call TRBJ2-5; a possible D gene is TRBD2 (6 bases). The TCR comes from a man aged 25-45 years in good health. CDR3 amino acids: CASSLVRGRGQETQYF. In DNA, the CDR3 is TGTGCCAGCAGCTTAGTCCGAGGGCGGGGACAAGAGACCCAGTACTTC.